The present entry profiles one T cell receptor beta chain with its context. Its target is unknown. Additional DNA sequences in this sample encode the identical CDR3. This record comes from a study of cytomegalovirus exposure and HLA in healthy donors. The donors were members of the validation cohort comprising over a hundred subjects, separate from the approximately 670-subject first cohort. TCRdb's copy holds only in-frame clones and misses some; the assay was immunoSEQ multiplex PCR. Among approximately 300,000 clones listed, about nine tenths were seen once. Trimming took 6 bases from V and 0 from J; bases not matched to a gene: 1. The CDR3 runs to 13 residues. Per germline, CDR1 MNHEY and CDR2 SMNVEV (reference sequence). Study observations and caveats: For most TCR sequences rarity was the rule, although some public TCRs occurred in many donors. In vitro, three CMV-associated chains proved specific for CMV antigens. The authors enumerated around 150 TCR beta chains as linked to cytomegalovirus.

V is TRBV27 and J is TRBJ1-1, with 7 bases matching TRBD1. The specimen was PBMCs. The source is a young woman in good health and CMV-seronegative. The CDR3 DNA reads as TGTGCCAGCAGGGGACAGATGAACACTGAAGCTTTCTTT. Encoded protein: CASRGQMNTEAFF.